The 29 T cell receptor beta chains listed next were all sequenced from one sample in a study of Ad26.COV2.S vaccination and SARS-CoV-2 variants. Specified treatment: roughly 20 received Ad26.COV2.S at low or high dose, single or two shots; 5 received placebo; per-sample allocation not given. All samples were drawn on day 63, counting from the first vaccine or placebo injection. The table came from immunoSEQ multiplex PCR; TCRdb's copy has only in-frame clones and leaves some out. In the table there are some 410,000 clones, about 90% of which are singletons. This specimen was peripheral blood, taken in a trial of Ad26.COV2.S vaccine versus placebo. The receptors were gathered from a person between 18 and 65 years old who received the Ad26.COV2.S COVID-19 vaccine or a placebo.

This chain uses TRBV27 with TRBJ2-4; possible D gene TRBD1, 6 bases. The CDR3 extends over 15 amino acids. The V and J ends lost 5 bases and 0 bases respectively, with 11 bases between them. Germline CDR1 reads MNHEY; CDR2 reads SMNVEV (reference sequence). The chain's CDR3 is CASSPRGSAKNIQYF. CDR3 bases: TGTGCCAGCAGTCCAAGGGGGTCAGCCAAAAACATTCAGTACTTC.

This clone was counted only a few times. The genes are TRBV5-4 and TRBJ1-3; no reliable D call. The CDR3 consists of 17 residues. V lost 2 bases and J 2 bases, leaving 17 bases between the germline ends. Germline V gene lookup returns CDR1 SGHNT and CDR2 YYREEE (reference sequence). The CDR3 DNA sequence: TGTGCCAGCAGCTTACATCTGGGTGAAGGGACTGGAAACACCATATATTTT. It codes for CASSLHLGEGTGNTIYF.

The genes are TRBV6-4 and TRBJ2-2; no clear D gene. CDR1 is MRHNA, CDR2 SNTAGT, per germline. Deletions cut 2 bases from V and 5 bases from J, with 9 bases between. This CDR3 has 14 residues. The CDR3 here is CASSDTLITGELFF. As DNA, the CDR3 is TGTGCCAGCAGTGACACTCTGATAACCGGGGAGCTGTTTTTT.

The V call is TRBV12-3 or TRBV12-4, the J call TRBJ2-5, with D perhaps matching TRBD1 (5 bases). The CDR3 runs 13 residues. V lost 7 bases to trimming and J lost 7 bases, with 16 bases between them. In DNA form, the CDR3 reads TGTGCCAGCAATCTTCAGGGAATTGGGACCCAGTACTTC. It translates to CASNLQGIGTQYF.

V gene TRBV19 combines with J gene TRBJ2-5, with a possible D match to TRBD1 (5 bases). Germline lookup yields CDR1 LNHDA and CDR2 SQIVND (reference sequence). The length of the CDR3 is 13 residues. Trimming took off 5 bases at V and 1 base at J, with 8 bases between the two ends. The chain's CDR3 is CASSRQGQETQYF. DNA of the CDR3: TGTGCCAGTAGTCGCCAGGGCCAAGAGACCCAGTACTTC.

V and J are TRBV10-1 and TRBJ2-3; D tentatively fits TRBD1 or TRBD2 (5 bases each). Germline CDR1 and CDR2: WNHNN and SYGVQD (reference sequence). Trimming took off 0 bases at V and 1 base at J, with 17 bases between the two ends. CDR3 size: 18 residues. The CDR3 sequence is CASSESRLGDRRTDTQYF. The CDR3 nucleotides read TGCGCCAGCAGTGAGTCGAGGTTGGGAGACAGACGCACAGATACGCAGTATTTT.

The CDR3 region has the DNA TGTGCCAGCAGCATTCGCTCTAGCGGGGGGACGAACACCGGGGAGCTGTTTTTT. Its protein is CASSIRSSGGTNTGELFF. The V and J genes are TRBV7-9 and TRBJ2-2; 11 bases match TRBD2. Trimming cost V 5 bases and J 0 bases; bases outside gene matches: 8. Germline V gene lookup returns CDR1 SEHNR and CDR2 FQNEAQ (reference sequence). The CDR3 length is 18 residues.

As to this clone: Different DNA sequences within this sample yield the same CDR3. V usage is TRBV19 and J usage is TRBJ1-6, with D unclear. The CDR3 has 12 residues. The germline V and J ends were trimmed by 1 base and 10 bases, with 5 bases remaining between them. The germline V gene encodes CDR1 LNHDA and CDR2 SQIVND (reference sequence). The CDR3, as DNA: TGTGCCAGTAGTATAGGGGGATCACCCCTCCACTTT. This encodes CASSIGGSPLHF.

The V call is TRBV28, the J call TRBJ1-1, with TRBD1 matching over 8 bases. The CDR3 runs to 17 residues. The trim removed 3 bases at V and 1 base at J, leaving 10 bases unmatched. Germline loops: CDR1 MDHEN, CDR2 SYDVKM. The CDR3 coding sequence is TGTGCCAGCAGTTTTGGGGCAGGGGGCATTTCGAACACTGAAGCTTTCTTT. Residues: CASSFGAGGISNTEAFF.

The chain has TRBV6-5 and TRBJ2-3; the D is unclear. The CDR3 sequence is 13 residues long. V was shortened by 6 bases and J by 2 bases, with 9 bases between the two germline ends. The V gene's germline CDR1 is MNHEY and CDR2 SVGAGI. CDR3 protein: CASRFLDTDTQYF. In nucleotides, the CDR3 is TGTGCCAGCAGGTTTCTAGACACAGATACGCAGTATTTT.

The chain combines TRBV21-1 with TRBJ1-3. TRBV21-1 is flagged as a pseudogene. The CDR3 totals 15 residues. Here the CDR3 reads CASSFKRYSGNTIYF. In DNA, the CDR3 is TGTGCCAGCAGCTTCAAGAGGTACTCTGGAAACACCATATATTTT.

V and J are TRBV6-1 and TRBJ1-2, with 7 bases identical to TRBD1. The ends lost 3 bases at V and 5 bases at J; junction bases unmatched: 6. The germline gives CDR1 MNHNS, CDR2 SASEGT. The CDR3 is made up of 14 amino acids. The CDR3 is CASSDLQGRYGYTF. The DNA for the CDR3 is TGTGCCAGCAGTGACCTACAGGGGAGGTATGGCTACACCTTC.

CDR3 in DNA: TGTGCCAGCAGCTACCCCGGGATAGCGGGGGGGGGTAAAGAGACCCAGTACTTC. This gives the protein CASSYPGIAGGGKETQYF. V is TRBV7-6 and J is TRBJ2-5; 11 bases match TRBD2. V lost 4 bases and J lost 3; bases outside the gene matches: 13. This CDR3 has 18 residues. Germline values: CDR1 SGHVS, CDR2 FNYEAQ.

Only a few counts were recorded for this clone. The chain links TRBV30 to TRBJ1-6, with TRBD1 as a possible D gene (6 bases). V lost 2 bases, J lost 7 bases, and 18 bases lay in between. The V gene's germline CDR1 is GTSNPN and CDR2 SVGIG (reference sequence). The CDR3 sequence is 16 residues long. The CDR3 DNA reads TGTGCCTGGAGTTTCAGGGGAGGTAGTGTGAATTCACCCCTCCACTTT. It codes for CAWSFRGGSVNSPLHF.

This clone appeared once. The chain has TRBV27 and TRBJ2-1; 8 nucleotides align to TRBD2. Germline V CDR1 and CDR2: MNHEY, SMNVEV (reference sequence). The CDR3 has 13 amino acids. J was trimmed by 16 bases and V by 3 bases; bases with no gene match: 11. The CDR3 region has the DNA TGTGCCAGCAGTTTTAGGGTGGGGACTAGTTTCTTCTTC. It translates to CASSFRVGTSFFF.

The rearrangement links TRBV29-1 to TRBJ1-1; the D gene is possibly TRBD1 (5 bases). The CDR3 runs 11 residues. CDR1 and CDR2 (germline): SQVTM, ANQGSEA. V lost 3 bases and J lost 6, with 8 bases in between. CDR3 bases: TGCAGCGTTGAGAGGGGCGCTGAAGCTTTCTTT. Amino acid sequence: CSVERGAEAFF.

The J gene is TRBJ2-3, the V gene TRBV4-3; D is unresolved. The length of the CDR3 is 16 residues. Germline CDR1 and CDR2: LGHNA and YSLEER. The germline V and J ends were trimmed by 0 bases and 1 base, with 11 bases remaining between them. The CDR3 sequence is CASSQDFDGRTDTQYF. The CDR3 nucleotides are TGCGCCAGCAGCCAAGATTTTGACGGGCGCACAGATACGCAGTATTTT.

The CDR3 DNA follows: TGTGCCTGGAGGAATATCTGGACAGGGCCCGAATGGGCTTTCTTT. Encoded protein: CAWRNIWTGPEWAFF. This sequence joins TRBV30 and TRBJ1-1; TRBD1 agrees at 8 bases. V trimming: 3 bases; J trimming: 11 bases; junction bases outside the gene matches: 17. CDR3 size: 15 residues. In germline, CDR1 is GTSNPN, CDR2 SVGIG (reference sequence).

V usage is TRBV7-2 and J usage is TRBJ1-2; no clear D. Germline assignment: CDR1 SGHTA and CDR2 FQGNSA. Trimming took off 4 bases at V and 3 bases at J, with 12 bases between the two ends. CDR3 size: 14 residues. The CDR3 sequence: CASSYSHGDYGYTF. The CDR3 DNA is TGTGCCAGCAGCTACTCGCACGGGGACTATGGCTACACCTTC. The entire variable domain, with the rest obtained from reference TRBV7-2 and TRBJ1-2, is as follows: GAGVSQSPSNKVTEKGKDVELRCDPISGHTALYWYRQSLGQGLEFLIYFQGNSAPDKSGLPSDRFSAERTGGSVSTLTIQRTQQEDSAVYLCASSYSHGDYGYTFGSGTRLTVV.

The chain is built from TRBV9 and TRBJ2-3; the D call may be TRBD1 or TRBD2 (5 bases each). Germline V lookup: CDR1 SGDLS, CDR2 YYNGEE. V lost 2 bases to trimming and J lost 2 bases, with 12 bases between them. The CDR3 totals 15 residues. The CDR3 sequence is CASSVGTAPTDTQYF. In DNA form, the CDR3 reads TGTGCCAGCAGCGTCGGGACGGCCCCCACAGATACGCAGTATTTT.

A single count supports this clone. This chain's CDR3 is CASSRGGTISYNEQFF. The CDR3 bases are TGTGCCAGCAGCCGGGGGGGGACAATCTCCTACAATGAGCAGTTCTTC. The chain employs TRBV7-2 and TRBJ2-1, with 8 bases lining up with TRBD2. This CDR3 contains 16 residues. V lost 5 bases to trimming and J lost 0 bases; unmatched junction nucleotides: 6. CDR1 SGHTA and CDR2 FQGNSA come from the germline V gene. Variable domain in full (rest from reference TRBV7-2 and TRBJ2-1): GAGVSQSPSNKVTEKGKDVELRCDPISGHTALYWYRQSLGQGLEFLIYFQGNSAPDKSGLPSDRFSAERTGGSVSTLTIQRTQQEDSAVYLCASSRGGTISYNEQFFGPGTRLTVL.

The chain carries TRBV11-2 and TRBJ1-2; no definite D call. Trimming pared 5 bases from V and 7 bases from J, leaving 8 bases between. Germline CDR1 is SGHAT and CDR2 is FQNNGV. The CDR3 loop spans 11 amino acids. CDR3 protein: CASSPGGGYTF. For the CDR3, the DNA is TGTGCCAGCAGCCCTGGAGGTGGCTACACCTTC.

Of note for this clone: Additional DNA sequences in this sample encode the identical CDR3. V usage is TRBV7-2 and J usage is TRBJ1-6; D gene uncertain. This CDR3 region has 16 residues. V was trimmed by 2 bases and J by 0 bases, leaving 8 bases between them. Germline V CDR1 and CDR2: SGHTA, FQGNSA. The CDR3 DNA is TGTGCCAGCAGCTTATTGGGCAGCTCCTATAATTCACCCCTCCACTTT. As protein: CASSLLGSSYNSPLHF.

The chain employs TRBV27 and TRBJ2-1; D not resolved. This CDR3 region has 13 residues. Trimming stripped 3 bases from V and 6 bases from J, with 9 bases between. Germline values: CDR1 MNHEY, CDR2 SMNVEV (reference sequence). CDR3 DNA sequence: TGTGCCAGCAGTTTCATTAGTCCCAATGAGCAGTTCTTC. Its translation is CASSFISPNEQFF.

J is TRBJ1-2 and V is TRBV6-1; possible D gene TRBD1, 6 bases. Trimming removed 0 bases from V and 3 bases from J, with 14 bases in between. This CDR3 contains 16 residues. CDR1 and CDR2 from the germline V gene are MNHNS and SASEGT. For the CDR3, the DNA is TGTGCCAGCAGTGAAGCAGAGGGGGGCTTTTACTATGGCTACACCTTC. It yields the protein CASSEAEGGFYYGYTF.

This chain connects TRBV11-2 to TRBJ2-3, with D possibly being TRBD2 (5 bases). Trimming cost V 6 bases and J 8 bases, with 12 bases left between them. Germline loops: CDR1 SGHAT, CDR2 FQNNGV. CDR3 length equals 12 residues. The CDR3 DNA reads TGTGCCAGCAGGGAAGGAGGAGGTACGCAGTATTTT. Translation: CASREGGGTQYF.

The chain recombines TRBV19 with TRBJ1-2, with TRBD1 identical over 12 bases. The germline gives CDR1 LNHDA, CDR2 SQIVND (reference sequence). CDR3 length: 16 amino acids. Trimming cost V 6 bases and J 2 bases; bases outside gene matches: 7. This CDR3 is CASRKPGQGANYGYTF. CDR3 nucleotide sequence: TGTGCCAGTAGAAAACCGGGACAGGGGGCCAACTATGGCTACACCTTC.

The V gene is TRBV18, the J gene TRBJ1-6, with D tentatively TRBD1 (6 bases). Trimming shortened V by 4 bases and J by 8 bases, and 18 bases separated the two germline ends. This CDR3 spans 16 amino acids. Per the germline V gene, CDR1 is KGHSH and CDR2 is LQKENI. The CDR3 protein is CASSLLKQGTYSPLHF. Here the CDR3 DNA reads TGTGCCAGCTCACTATTAAAACAGGGAACCTATTCACCCCTCCACTTT.

The chain recombines TRBV7-6 with TRBJ2-7; D gene uncertain. The CDR3 has 16 amino acids. Germline values: CDR1 SGHVS, CDR2 FNYEAQ. The V and J ends lost 0 bases and 6 bases respectively, with 18 bases between them. The CDR3 protein is CASSLAPVGGVGEQYF. The CDR3 coding sequence is TGTGCCAGCAGCTTAGCCCCAGTTGGTGGGGTCGGCGAGCAGTACTTC. The complete variable domain, with remaining parts taken from reference TRBV7-6 and TRBJ2-7, reads GAGVSQSPRYKVTKRGQDVALRCDPISGHVSLYWYRQALGQGPEFLTYFNYEAQQDKSGLPNDRFSAERPEGSISTLTIQRTEQRDSAMYRCASSLAPVGGVGEQYFGPGTRLTVT.